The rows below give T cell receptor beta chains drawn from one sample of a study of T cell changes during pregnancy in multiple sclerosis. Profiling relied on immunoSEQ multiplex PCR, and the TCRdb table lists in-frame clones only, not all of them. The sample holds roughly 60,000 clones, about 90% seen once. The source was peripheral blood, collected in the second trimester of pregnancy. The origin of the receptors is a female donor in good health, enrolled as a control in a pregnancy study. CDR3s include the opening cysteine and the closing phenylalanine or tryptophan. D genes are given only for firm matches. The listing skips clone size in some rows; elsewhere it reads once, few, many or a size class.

DNA: TGTGCCAGTAGTATCGGGACTAGCGGGAGCAATGAGCAGTTCTTC
CDR3: CASSIGTSGSNEQFF
V: TRBV19
J: TRBJ2-1
size: NA
D: TRBD2

DNA: TGTGCCACCAGCAGAGATCTGGGCGGGGGCCAAGAGACCCAGTACTTC
CDR3: CATSRDLGGGQETQYF
V: TRBV15
J: TRBJ2-5
size: NA
D: TRBD2

DNA: TGTGCCAGCAGCCAAGGTGGTCTAGTAGGTCCCAATGAGCAGTTCTTC
CDR3: CASSQGGLVGPNEQFF
V: TRBV4-2
J: TRBJ2-1
size: NA
D: NA

DNA: TGTGCCAGCCGAGGACAGAGGATCTACAATGAGCAGTTCTTC
CDR3: CASRGQRIYNEQFF
V: TRBV6-5
J: TRBJ2-1
size: NA
D: NA

DNA: TGCGCCAGCAGCCTTGGAGGACAGGGGTCCTATGGCTACACCTTC
CDR3: CASSLGGQGSYGYTF
V: TRBV5-1
J: TRBJ1-2
size: NA
D: TRBD1

DNA: TGTGCCAGCAGCAAAGACAGGAAGGTGGGCACAGATACGCAGTATTTT
CDR3: CASSKDRKVGTDTQYF
V: TRBV7-2
J: TRBJ2-3
size: once
D: NA

DNA: TGTGCCAGCCCCCCAGGGGACCTACCCAGCTCCTACAATGAGCAGTTCTTC
CDR3: CASPPGDLPSSYNEQFF
V: TRBV7-9
J: TRBJ2-1
size: NA
D: NA

DNA: TGTGCCAGCAGTTACTCAGACAGGGGCTATGGCTACACCTTC
CDR3: CASSYSDRGYGYTF
V: TRBV6-5
J: TRBJ1-2
size: NA
D: TRBD1

DNA: TGTGCCAGCAGGGGAACAGGAACCTACGAGCAGTACTTC
CDR3: CASRGTGTYEQYF
V: TRBV27
J: TRBJ2-7
size: NA
D: NA

DNA: TGTGCCACCAGCAGAGATAGTAGGGGTAACTATGGCTACACCTTC
CDR3: CATSRDSRGNYGYTF
V: TRBV15
J: TRBJ1-2
size: NA
D: NA

DNA: TGCGCCAGCAGCCAGGATGCTAGCCTTAGCGGGAGGTCCTACGAGCAGTACTTC
CDR3: CASSQDASLSGRSYEQYF
V: TRBV4-1
J: TRBJ2-7
size: NA
D: TRBD2

DNA: TGTGCCAGTACCCAGTTCCAACGAGAAGCTTTCTTT
CDR3: CASTQFQREAFF
V: TRBV19
J: TRBJ1-1
size: NA
D: NA

DNA: TGTGCCAGCAGTCCTCCAGGACAGGGGATGTTTTTCGGCTACACCTTC
CDR3: CASSPPGQGMFFGYTF
V: TRBV28
J: TRBJ1-2
size: NA
D: TRBD1

DNA: TGTGCCAGCAGGGAGGGGGGGGTCCTAAACTATGGCTACACCTTC
CDR3: CASREGGVLNYGYTF
V: TRBV5-4
J: TRBJ1-2
size: NA
D: NA

DNA: TGTGCCAGCAGTGAAGCTGGGAGGACCGGGGAGCTGTTTTTT
CDR3: CASSEAGRTGELFF
V: TRBV6-1
J: TRBJ2-2
size: NA
D: NA

DNA: TGTGCCATCAGTGAGGCCGACAGGGGTCATCAGCCCCAGCATTTT
CDR3: CAISEADRGHQPQHF
V: TRBV10-3
J: TRBJ1-5
size: NA
D: TRBD1

DNA: TGTGCCAGCAGTGAATGGGAGGAAAACATTCAGTACTTC
CDR3: CASSEWEENIQYF
V: TRBV2
J: TRBJ2-4
size: NA
D: NA

DNA: TGTGCCAGCAGCCATTTCCCGGGCGGGAGGGAGTTGGGCGGGGAGCTGTTTTTT
CDR3: CASSHFPGGRELGGELFF
V: TRBV4-2
J: TRBJ2-2
size: NA
D: TRBD2